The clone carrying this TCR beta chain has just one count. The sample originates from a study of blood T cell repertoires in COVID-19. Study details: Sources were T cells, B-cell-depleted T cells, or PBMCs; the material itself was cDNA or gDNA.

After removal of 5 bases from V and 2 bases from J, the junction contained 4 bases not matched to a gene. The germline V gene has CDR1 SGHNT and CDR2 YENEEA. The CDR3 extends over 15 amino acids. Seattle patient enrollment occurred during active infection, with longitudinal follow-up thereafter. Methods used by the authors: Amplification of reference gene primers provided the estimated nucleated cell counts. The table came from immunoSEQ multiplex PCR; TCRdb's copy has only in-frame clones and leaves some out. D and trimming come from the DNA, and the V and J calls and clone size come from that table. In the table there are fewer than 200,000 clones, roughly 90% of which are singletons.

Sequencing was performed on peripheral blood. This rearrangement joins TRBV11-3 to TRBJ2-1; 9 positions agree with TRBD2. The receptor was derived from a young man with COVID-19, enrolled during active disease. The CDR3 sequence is CASSRSSGAYNEQFF. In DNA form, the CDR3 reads TGTGCCAGCAGCCGTTCTAGCGGGGCCTACAATGAGCAGTTCTTC.